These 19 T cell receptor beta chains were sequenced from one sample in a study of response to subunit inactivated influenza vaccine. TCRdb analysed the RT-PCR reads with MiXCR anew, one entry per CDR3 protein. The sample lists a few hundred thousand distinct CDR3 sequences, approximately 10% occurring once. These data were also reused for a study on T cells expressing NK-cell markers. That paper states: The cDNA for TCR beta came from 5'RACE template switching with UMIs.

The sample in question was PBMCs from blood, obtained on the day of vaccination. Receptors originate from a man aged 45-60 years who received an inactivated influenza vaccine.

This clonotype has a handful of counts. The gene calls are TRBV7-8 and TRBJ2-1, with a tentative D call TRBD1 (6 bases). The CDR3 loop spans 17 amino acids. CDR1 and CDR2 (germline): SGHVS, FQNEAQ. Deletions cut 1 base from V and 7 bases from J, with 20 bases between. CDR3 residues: CASSLGRFWGQWNEQFF. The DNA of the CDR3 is TGTGCCAGCAGCTTAGGGAGGTTTTGGGGGCAATGGAATGAGCAGTTCTTC.

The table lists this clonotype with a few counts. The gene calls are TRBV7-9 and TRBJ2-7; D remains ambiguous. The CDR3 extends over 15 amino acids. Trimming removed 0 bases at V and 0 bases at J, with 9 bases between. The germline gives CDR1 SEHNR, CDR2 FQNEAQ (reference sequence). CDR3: CASSLAASSSYEQYF. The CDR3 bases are TGTGCCAGCAGCTTAGCCGCGTCTAGCTCCTACGAGCAGTACTTC.

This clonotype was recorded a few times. This CDR3 is CASRRTGPNEKLFF. CDR3 DNA: TGTGCCAGCAGGAGGACAGGGCCGAATGAAAAACTGTTTTTT. The chain recombines TRBV12-3 or TRBV12-4 with TRBJ1-4, with 8 positions matching TRBD1. V was clipped by 6 bases and J by 5 bases; unmatched bases: 5. The CDR3 spans 14 residues.

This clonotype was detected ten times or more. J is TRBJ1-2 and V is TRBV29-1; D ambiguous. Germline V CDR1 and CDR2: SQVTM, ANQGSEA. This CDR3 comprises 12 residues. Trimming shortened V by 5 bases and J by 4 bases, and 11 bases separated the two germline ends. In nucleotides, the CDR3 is TGCAGCGTTAGGGATCCCACCTATGGCTACACCTTC. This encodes CSVRDPTYGYTF.

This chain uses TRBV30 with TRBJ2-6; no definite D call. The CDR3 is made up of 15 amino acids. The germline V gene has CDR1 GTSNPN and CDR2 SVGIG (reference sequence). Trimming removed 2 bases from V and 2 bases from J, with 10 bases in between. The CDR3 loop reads CAWSLGSPGANVLTF. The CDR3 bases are TGTGCCTGGAGTTTAGGATCCCCTGGGGCCAACGTCCTGACTTTC. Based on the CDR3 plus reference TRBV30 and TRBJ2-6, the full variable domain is SQTIHQWPATLVQPVGSPLSLECTVEGTSNPNLYWYRQAAGRGLQLLFYSVGIGQISSEVPQNLSASRPQDRQFILSSKKLLLSDSGFYLCAWSLGSPGANVLTFGAGSRLTVL.

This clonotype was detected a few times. The CDR3 bases are TGTGCCAGCAGCGGTATAAACGACGGTTACAATGAGCAGTTCTTC. Encoded protein: CASSGINDGYNEQFF. This chain joins TRBV7-9 and TRBJ2-1; unclear D gene. V was clipped by 5 bases and J by 4 bases, with 15 bases between them. CDR3 length equals 15 residues. Germline CDR1 is SEHNR and CDR2 is FQNEAQ (reference sequence).

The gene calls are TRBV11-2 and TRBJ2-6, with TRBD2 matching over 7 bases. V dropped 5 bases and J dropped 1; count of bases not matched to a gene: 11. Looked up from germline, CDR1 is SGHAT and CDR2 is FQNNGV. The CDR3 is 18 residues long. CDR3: CASSDFRRGRSGANVLTF. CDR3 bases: TGTGCCAGCAGCGATTTCAGGCGGGGGAGGTCTGGGGCCAACGTCCTGACTTTC.

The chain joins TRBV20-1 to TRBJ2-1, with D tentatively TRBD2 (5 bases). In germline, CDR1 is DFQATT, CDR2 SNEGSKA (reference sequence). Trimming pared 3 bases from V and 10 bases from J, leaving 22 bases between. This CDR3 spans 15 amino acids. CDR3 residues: CSASDTRKGTWEQFF. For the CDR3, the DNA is TGCAGTGCTAGTGATACTAGGAAGGGTACATGGGAGCAGTTCTTC.

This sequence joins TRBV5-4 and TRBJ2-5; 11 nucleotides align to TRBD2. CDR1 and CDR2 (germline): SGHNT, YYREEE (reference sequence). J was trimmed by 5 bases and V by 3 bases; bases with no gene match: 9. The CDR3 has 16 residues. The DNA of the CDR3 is TGTGCCAGCAGCTCGGCCCTAGCGGGGGGCACGGAGACCCAGTACTTC. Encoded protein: CASSSALAGGTETQYF.

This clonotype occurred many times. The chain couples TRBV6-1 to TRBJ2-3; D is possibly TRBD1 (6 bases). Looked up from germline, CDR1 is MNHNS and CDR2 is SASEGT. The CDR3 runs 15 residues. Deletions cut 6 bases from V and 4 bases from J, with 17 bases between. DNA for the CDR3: TGTGCCAGCAGAGATCCCAGGGGCATGGCAGATACGCAGTATTTT. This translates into CASRDPRGMADTQYF.

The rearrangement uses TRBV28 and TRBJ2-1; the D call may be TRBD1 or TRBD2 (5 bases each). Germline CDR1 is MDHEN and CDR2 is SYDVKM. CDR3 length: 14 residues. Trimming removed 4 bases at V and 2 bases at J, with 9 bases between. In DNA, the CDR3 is TGTGCCAGCAGTTATTTGGGGGCCTACAATGAGCAGTTCTTC. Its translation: CASSYLGAYNEQFF.

CDR3 protein: CSAPRAGLGANVLTF. The CDR3 DNA follows: TGCAGTGCTCCCCGAGCAGGGCTTGGGGCCAACGTCCTGACTTTC. This chain links TRBV20-1 with TRBJ2-6, with D perhaps matching TRBD1 (5 bases). This CDR3 comprises 15 residues. Trimming stripped 5 bases from V and 3 bases from J, with 14 bases between. CDR1 is DFQATT and CDR2 is SNEGSKA in the germline V gene (reference sequence).

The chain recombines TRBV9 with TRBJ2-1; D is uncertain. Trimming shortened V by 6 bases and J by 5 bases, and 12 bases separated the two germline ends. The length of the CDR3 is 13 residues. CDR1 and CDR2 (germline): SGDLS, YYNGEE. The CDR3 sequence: CASIVSGNNEQFF. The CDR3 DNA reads TGTGCCAGCATCGTGTCTGGTAACAATGAGCAGTTCTTC.

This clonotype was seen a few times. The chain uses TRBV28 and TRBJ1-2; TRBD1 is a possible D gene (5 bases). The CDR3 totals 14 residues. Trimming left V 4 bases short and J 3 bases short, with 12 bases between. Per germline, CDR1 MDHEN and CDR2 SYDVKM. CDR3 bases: TGTGCCAGCAGTTCACCCGGGGCCTACTATGGCTACACCTTC. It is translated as CASSSPGAYYGYTF.

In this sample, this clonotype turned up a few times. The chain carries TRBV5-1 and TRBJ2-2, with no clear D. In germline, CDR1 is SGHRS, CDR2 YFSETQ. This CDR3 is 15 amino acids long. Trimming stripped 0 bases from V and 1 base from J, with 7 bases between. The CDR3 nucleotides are TGCGCCAGCAGCTTGGGTGCAGGGAACACCGGGGAGCTGTTTTTT. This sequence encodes CASSLGAGNTGELFF. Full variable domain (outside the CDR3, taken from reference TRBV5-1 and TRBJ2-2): KAGVTQTPRYLIKTRGQQVTLSCSPISGHRSVSWYQQTPGQGLQFLFEYFSETQRNKGNFPGRFSGRQFSNSRSEMNVSTLELGDSALYLCASSLGAGNTGELFFGEGSRLTVL.

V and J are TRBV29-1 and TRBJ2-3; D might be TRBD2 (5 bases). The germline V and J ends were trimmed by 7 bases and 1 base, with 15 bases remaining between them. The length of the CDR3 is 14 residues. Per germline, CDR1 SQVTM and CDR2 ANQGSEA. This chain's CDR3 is CSAPSGSRTDTQYF. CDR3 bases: TGCAGCGCCCCCAGCGGCTCTCGCACAGATACGCAGTATTTT.

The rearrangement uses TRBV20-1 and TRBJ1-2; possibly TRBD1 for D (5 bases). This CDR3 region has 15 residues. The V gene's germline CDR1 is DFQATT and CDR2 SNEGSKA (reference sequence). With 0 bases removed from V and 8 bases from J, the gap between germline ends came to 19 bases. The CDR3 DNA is TGCAGTGCTAGAGATACGGTATTAGGGGATGGCGGCTACACCTTC. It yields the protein CSARDTVLGDGGYTF.

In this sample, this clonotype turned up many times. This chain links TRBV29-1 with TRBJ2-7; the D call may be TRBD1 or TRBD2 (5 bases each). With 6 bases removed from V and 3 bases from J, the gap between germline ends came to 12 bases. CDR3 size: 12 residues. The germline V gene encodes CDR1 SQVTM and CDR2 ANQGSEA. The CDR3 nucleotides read TGCAGCGTCGGGACGGTCAGCTACGAGCAGTACTTC. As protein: CSVGTVSYEQYF.

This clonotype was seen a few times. The CDR3, as DNA: TGTGCCAGCAGCTTGAGCGGGGGCGCCGGGAGTGAGCAGTTCTTC. Protein product: CASSLSGGAGSEQFF. This chain uses TRBV5-4 with TRBJ2-1, with 8 bases identical to TRBD2. V dropped 1 base and J dropped 9; count of bases not matched to a gene: 9. This CDR3 is built from 15 residues. Per the germline V gene, CDR1 is SGHNT and CDR2 is YYREEE (reference sequence).